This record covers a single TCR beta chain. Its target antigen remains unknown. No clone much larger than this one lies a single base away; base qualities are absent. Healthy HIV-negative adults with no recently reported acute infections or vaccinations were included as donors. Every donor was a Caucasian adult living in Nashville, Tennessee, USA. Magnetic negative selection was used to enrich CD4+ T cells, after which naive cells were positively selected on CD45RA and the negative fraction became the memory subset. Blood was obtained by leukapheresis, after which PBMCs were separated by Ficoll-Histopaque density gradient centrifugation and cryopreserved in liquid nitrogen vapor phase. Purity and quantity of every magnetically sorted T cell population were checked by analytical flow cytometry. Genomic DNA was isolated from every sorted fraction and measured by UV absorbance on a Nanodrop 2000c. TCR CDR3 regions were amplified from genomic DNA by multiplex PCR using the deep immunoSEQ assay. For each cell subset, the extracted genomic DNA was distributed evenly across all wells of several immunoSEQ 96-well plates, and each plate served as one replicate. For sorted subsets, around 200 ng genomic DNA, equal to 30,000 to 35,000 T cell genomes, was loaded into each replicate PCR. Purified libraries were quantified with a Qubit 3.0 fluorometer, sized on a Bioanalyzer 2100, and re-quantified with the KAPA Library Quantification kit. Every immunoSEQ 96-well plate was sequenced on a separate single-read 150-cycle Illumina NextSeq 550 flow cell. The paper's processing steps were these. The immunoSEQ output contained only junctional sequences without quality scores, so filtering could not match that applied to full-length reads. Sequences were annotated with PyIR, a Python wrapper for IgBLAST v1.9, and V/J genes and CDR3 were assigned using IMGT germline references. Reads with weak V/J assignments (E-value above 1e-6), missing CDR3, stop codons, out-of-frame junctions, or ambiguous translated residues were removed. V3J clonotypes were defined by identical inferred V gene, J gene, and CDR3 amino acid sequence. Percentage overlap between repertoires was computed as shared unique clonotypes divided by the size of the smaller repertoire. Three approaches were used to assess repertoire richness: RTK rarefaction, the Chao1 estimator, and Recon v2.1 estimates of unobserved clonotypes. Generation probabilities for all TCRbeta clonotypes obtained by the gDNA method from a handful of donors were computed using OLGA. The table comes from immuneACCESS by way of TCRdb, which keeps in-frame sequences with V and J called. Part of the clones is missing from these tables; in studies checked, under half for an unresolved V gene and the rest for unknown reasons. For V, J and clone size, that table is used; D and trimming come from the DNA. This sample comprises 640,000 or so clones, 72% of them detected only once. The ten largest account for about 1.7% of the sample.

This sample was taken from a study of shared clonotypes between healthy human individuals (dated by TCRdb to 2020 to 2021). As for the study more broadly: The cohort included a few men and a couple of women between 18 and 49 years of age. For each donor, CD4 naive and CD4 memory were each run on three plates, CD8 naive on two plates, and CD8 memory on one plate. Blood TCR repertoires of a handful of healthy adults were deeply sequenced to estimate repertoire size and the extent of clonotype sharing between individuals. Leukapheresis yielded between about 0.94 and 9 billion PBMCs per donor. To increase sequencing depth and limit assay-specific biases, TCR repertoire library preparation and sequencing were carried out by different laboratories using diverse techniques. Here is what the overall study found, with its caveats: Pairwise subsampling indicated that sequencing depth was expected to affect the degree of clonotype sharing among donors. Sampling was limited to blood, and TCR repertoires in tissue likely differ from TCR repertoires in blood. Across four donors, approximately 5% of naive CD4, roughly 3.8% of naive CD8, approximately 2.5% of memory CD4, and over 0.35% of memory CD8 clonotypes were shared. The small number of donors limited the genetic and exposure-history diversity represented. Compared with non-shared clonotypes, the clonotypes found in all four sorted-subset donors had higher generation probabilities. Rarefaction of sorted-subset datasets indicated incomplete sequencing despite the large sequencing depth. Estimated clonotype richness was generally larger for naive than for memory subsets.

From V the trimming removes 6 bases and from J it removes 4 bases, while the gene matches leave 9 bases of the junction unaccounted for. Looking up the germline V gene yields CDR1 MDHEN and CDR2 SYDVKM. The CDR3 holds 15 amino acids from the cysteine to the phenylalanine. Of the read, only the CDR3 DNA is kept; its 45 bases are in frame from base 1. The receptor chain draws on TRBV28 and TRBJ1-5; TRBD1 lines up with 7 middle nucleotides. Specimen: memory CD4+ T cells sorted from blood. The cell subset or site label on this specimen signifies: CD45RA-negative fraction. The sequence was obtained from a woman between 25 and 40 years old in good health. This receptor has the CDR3 CASRPIQGRNQPQHF. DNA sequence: TGTGCCAGCAGGCCTATACAGGGGAGGAATCAGCCCCAGCATTTT.